This T cell receptor (beta chain) stems from a study of blood T cell repertoires in COVID-19. Clones were sequenced by immunoSEQ multiplex PCR, and TCRdb holds only the in-frame ones, with some missing. The table has over 450,000 clones, less than 90% seen once. This CDR3 comprises 14 residues. Germline CDR1 reads SEHNR; CDR2 reads FQNEAQ (reference sequence). The germline V and J ends were trimmed by 5 bases and 5 bases, with 12 bases remaining between them. This clone was found once. The sequencing input was peripheral blood. The source is a woman between 50 and 59 years old with COVID-19, enrolled during active disease. The chain employs TRBV7-9 and TRBJ1-4, with D perhaps TRBD1 (6 bases). CDR3 in DNA: TGTGCCAGCAGCCTACAGGGCGGAAATGAAAAACTGTTTTTT. It encodes CASSLQGGNEKLFF.